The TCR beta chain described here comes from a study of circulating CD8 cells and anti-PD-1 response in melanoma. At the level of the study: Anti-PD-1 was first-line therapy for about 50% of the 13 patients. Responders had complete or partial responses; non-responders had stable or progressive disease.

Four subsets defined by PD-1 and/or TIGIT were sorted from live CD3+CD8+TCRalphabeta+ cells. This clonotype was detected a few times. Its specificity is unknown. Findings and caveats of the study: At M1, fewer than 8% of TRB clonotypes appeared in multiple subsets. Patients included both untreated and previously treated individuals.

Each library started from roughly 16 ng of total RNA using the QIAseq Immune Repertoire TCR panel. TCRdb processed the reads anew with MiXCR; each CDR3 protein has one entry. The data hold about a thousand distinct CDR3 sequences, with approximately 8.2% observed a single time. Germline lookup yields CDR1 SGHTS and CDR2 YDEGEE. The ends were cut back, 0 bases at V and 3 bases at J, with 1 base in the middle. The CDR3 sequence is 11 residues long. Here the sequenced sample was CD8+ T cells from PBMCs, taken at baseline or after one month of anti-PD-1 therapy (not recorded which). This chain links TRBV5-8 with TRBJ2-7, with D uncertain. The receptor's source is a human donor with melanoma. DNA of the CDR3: TGTGCCAGCAGCTTGGGCTACGAGCAGTACTTC. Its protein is CASSLGYEQYF.